Below, 21 T cell receptor beta chains from the same sample are listed, as sequenced in a study of blood T cell repertoires in COVID-19. This table comes from immunoSEQ multiplex PCR, and its TCRdb copy is limited to in-frame clones, with some not included. The sample lists some 100,000 clones; over 85% were seen once. Sequenced material: peripheral blood. These receptor sequences come from a man aged 70 or older with acute or convalescent COVID-19.

This clone is a singleton in its sample. The rearrangement uses TRBV19 and TRBJ2-3; D unclear. The CDR3 length is 13 residues. Germline CDR1 reads LNHDA; CDR2 reads SQIVND (reference sequence). V was cut by 4 bases and J by 2 bases, with 7 bases left in between. The CDR3 region has the DNA TGTGCCAGTAGTACACTTTACACAGATACGCAGTATTTT. It encodes CASSTLYTDTQYF.

V is TRBV10-3 and J is TRBJ1-5, with no clear D. Germline-derived CDR1 and CDR2 are ENHRY and SYGVKD. The CDR3 has 14 residues. V gave up 3 bases and J gave up 7 bases, with 13 bases separating them. The CDR3 is CAISDNLLGQPQHF. The CDR3 region has the DNA TGTGCCATCAGTGATAACCTACTCGGGCAGCCCCAGCATTTT.

The chain uses TRBV19 and TRBJ2-7; TRBD2 matches 14 bases. V was pared by 6 bases and J by 4 bases, with 5 bases of the junction left unmatched. The CDR3 contains 15 residues. Germline V lookup: CDR1 LNHDA, CDR2 SQIVND (reference sequence). CDR3 sequence reads: CASSQGLAGGYEQYF. CDR3 DNA sequence: TGTGCCAGTAGCCAAGGACTAGCGGGGGGTTACGAGCAGTACTTC.

This clone was detected once. The chain combines TRBV7-2 with TRBJ2-7, with D hard to call. The germline V and J ends were trimmed by 1 base and 0 bases, with 13 bases remaining between them. The germline V gene has CDR1 SGHTA and CDR2 FQGNSA. The CDR3 totals 16 residues. The CDR3 DNA sequence: TGTGCCAGCAGCTTAGGCCAGAGCGTGAGCTCCTACGAGCAGTACTTC. This translates into CASSLGQSVSSYEQYF.

The J gene is TRBJ1-1, the V gene TRBV6-6; D is unresolved. The CDR3 has 13 residues. Germline V CDR1 and CDR2: MNHNY, SVGAGI (reference sequence). V gave up 1 base and J gave up 8 bases, with 11 bases separating them. The CDR3 DNA reads TGTGCCAGCAGTTACTTCAAACGAGAGGAAGCTTTCTTT. This translates into CASSYFKREEAFF.

The chain recombines TRBV4-1 with TRBJ2-1; the D gene is possibly TRBD2 (6 bases). This CDR3 is 15 amino acids long. Germline V gives CDR1 MGHRA, CDR2 YSYEKL. The ends were cut back, 4 bases at V and 4 bases at J, with 14 bases in the middle. The CDR3 sequence: CASSLPGLDYNEQFF. In DNA, the CDR3 is TGCGCCAGCAGCCTACCGGGACTGGATTACAATGAGCAGTTCTTC.

The chain employs TRBV3-1 (or the pseudogene TRBV3-2) and TRBJ2-1, with D unclear. Germline V gene lookup returns CDR1 LGHDT and CDR2 YNNKEL (reference sequence). The V end lost 8 bases, the J end lost 6 bases, and 14 bases lay between the germline ends. The CDR3 spans 13 residues. The DNA for the CDR3 is TGTGCCAGCGAGGCCGCCGAGTCCAATGAGCAGTTCTTC. Translating gives CASEAAESNEQFF.

This sequence joins TRBV4-3 and TRBJ1-5; D perhaps matches TRBD1 (6 bases). The CDR3 runs to 18 residues. In germline, CDR1 is LGHNA, CDR2 YSLEER. The V and J ends lost 0 bases and 0 bases respectively, with 15 bases between them. CDR3 sequence reads: CASSQDHGQSYSNQPQHF. CDR3 sequence (DNA): TGCGCCAGCAGCCAAGACCACGGACAGAGCTATAGCAATCAGCCCCAGCATTTT.

The chain couples TRBV19 to TRBJ2-2; 8 nucleotides match TRBD2. In germline, CDR1 is LNHDA, CDR2 SQIVND (reference sequence). This CDR3 is built from 14 residues. The J segment lost 3 bases and the V segment lost 9 bases, leaving 6 bases of the junction unmatched. The CDR3 coding sequence is TGTGCCAGCCACCCGGGGGGGTACACCGGGGAGCTGTTTTTT. Its protein is CASHPGGYTGELFF.

CDR3 protein: CASSRQVSVDIQYF. DNA of the CDR3: TGTGCCAGCAGCAGACAGGTTAGCGTGGACATTCAGTACTTC. The V call is TRBV28, the J call TRBJ2-4; perhaps TRBD1 as D (6 bases). Deletions cut 6 bases from V and 8 bases from J, with 17 bases between. The CDR3 consists of 14 residues. Germline V CDR1 and CDR2: MDHEN, SYDVKM.

The chain is built from TRBV11-2 and TRBJ2-7; possible D gene TRBD2, 6 bases. The V end was cut by 1 base, the J end by 5 bases, with 9 bases between. The CDR3 runs to 13 residues. Germline values: CDR1 SGHAT, CDR2 FQNNGV. This CDR3 is CASSLGLANEQYF. The CDR3 DNA is TGTGCCAGCAGCTTAGGGCTAGCGAACGAGCAGTACTTC.

The gene calls are TRBV5-5 and TRBJ1-5; the D gene is possibly TRBD1 (5 bases). CDR1 is SGHKS, CDR2 YYEKEE, per germline (reference sequence). There are 15 residues in the CDR3. Between the trimmed V and J ends, which lost 1 base and 3 bases, there was a span of 11 bases. The CDR3 loop is CASSLQTANNQPQHF. CDR3 bases: TGTGCCAGCAGCTTGCAGACAGCAAACAATCAGCCCCAGCATTTT.

The sample holds a few counts of this clone. V gene TRBV3-1 (or the pseudogene TRBV3-2) combines with J gene TRBJ2-4, with TRBD1 identical over 9 bases. This CDR3 comprises 14 residues. CDR1 is LGHDT and CDR2 is YNNKEL in the germline V gene (reference sequence). V trimming: 6 bases; J trimming: 7 bases; junction bases outside the gene matches: 7. Here the CDR3 reads CASRSGQGMNIQYF. CDR3 in DNA: TGTGCCAGCAGGTCAGGACAGGGGATGAACATTCAGTACTTC.

The chain joins TRBV6-2 or TRBV6-3 to TRBJ2-1, with 11 bases matching TRBD2. Germline V lookup: CDR1 MNHEY, CDR2 SVGEGT. CDR3 length: 16 residues. V trimming: 0 bases; J trimming: 8 bases; junction bases outside the gene matches: 6. Here the CDR3 reads CASSYSLLAGDYEQFF. In DNA, the CDR3 is TGTGCCAGCAGTTACTCCCTACTAGCGGGGGATTATGAGCAGTTCTTC.

The chain couples TRBV7-2 to TRBJ2-1; 8 bases line up with TRBD2. After removal of 5 bases from V and 4 bases from J, the junction contained 13 bases not matched to a gene. Per germline, CDR1 SGHTA and CDR2 FQGNSA. The CDR3 runs to 17 residues. The CDR3 loop is CASSLPATSGFYNEQFF. DNA for the CDR3: TGTGCCAGCAGCCTCCCGGCAACTAGCGGCTTTTACAATGAGCAGTTCTTC.

The genes are TRBV28 and TRBJ2-1; TRBD2 agrees at 13 bases. This CDR3 has 18 amino acids. Germline V gene data show CDR1 as MDHEN and CDR2 as SYDVKM. Trimming at V came to 6 bases and at J to 8 bases, leaving 16 bases not matched to a gene. CDR3 loop: CASSLTPGLAGERDEQFF. CDR3 nucleotides: TGTGCCAGCAGCCTAACCCCCGGACTAGCGGGAGAGAGGGATGAGCAGTTCTTC.

The chain has TRBV5-5 and TRBJ1-2; no clear D. CDR1 is SGHKS, CDR2 YYEKEE, per germline (reference sequence). V lost 1 base and J lost 10, with 11 bases in between. The CDR3 has 12 amino acids. This CDR3 is CASSLTAAAYTF. The CDR3 DNA follows: TGTGCCAGCAGCTTGACAGCGGCGGCCTACACCTTC.

The J gene is TRBJ1-2, the V gene TRBV10-2, with 10 bases lining up with TRBD1. Germline V gene data show CDR1 as WSHSY and CDR2 as SAAADI. CDR3 length: 13 residues. The V segment lost 8 bases and the J segment 4 bases; nucleotides outside the gene matches: 4. CDR3 sequence (DNA): TGCGCCAGCGGGGACAGGGGCCCCTATGGCTACACCTTC. Encoded protein: CASGDRGPYGYTF.

V is TRBV21-1 and J is TRBJ2-7; TRBD1, the table's D call, lacks a check against the DNA. TRBV21-1 is assigned pseudogene status. The CDR3 covers 18 residues. The CDR3 nucleotides read TGTGCCAGCAGCAAGGGGAACCCCAGGGGCTTATTTTCCAACGAGCAGTACTTC. Amino acids: CASSKGNPRGLFSNEQYF.

The CDR3 DNA reads as TGTGCCAGCAGTTCGGACAGGGGGCTGGGGTACGAGCAGTACTTC. Its translation is CASSSDRGLGYEQYF. The gene calls are TRBV27 and TRBJ2-7, with TRBD1 matching over 11 bases. V shed 4 bases, J shed 4 bases, and the junction held 6 bases outside the gene matches. This CDR3 spans 15 amino acids. The V gene's germline CDR1 is MNHEY and CDR2 SMNVEV (reference sequence).

The V and J genes are TRBV25-1 and TRBJ1-3; 7 nucleotides align to TRBD1. CDR3 size: 14 residues. V shed 5 bases, J shed 8 bases, and the junction held 9 bases outside the gene matches. Germline V gene lookup returns CDR1 MGHDK and CDR2 SYGVNS. CDR3 nucleotide sequence: TGTGCCAGCAGTCTGACAGGGTTAAAGGACACCATATATTTT. Protein: CASSLTGLKDTIYF.